This record concerns one TCR beta chain sequence. Its cognate antigen is unknown. The table came from immunoSEQ multiplex PCR; TCRdb's copy has only in-frame clones and leaves some out. The sample consists of 150,000 to 200,000 clones, 70% to 90% of them appearing once. Pooled in the analysis were second doses at about 4 or about 12 weeks. The germline V gene has CDR1 SGHTA and CDR2 FQGNSA. This CDR3 is 13 amino acids long. The ends lost 5 bases at V and 3 bases at J; junction bases unmatched: 3. The data originate from a study of T cell responses to AZD1222 COVID-19 vaccine. Study-wide points: Researchers report vaccine-associated CD4 TCRs spanning spike, with dominance at 160-218 and 743-854. Compared with day 0, the breadth and depth of the Spike-specific TCR repertoire rose significantly after two doses of AZD1222.

This receptor was taken from an adult who received the AZD1222 COVID-19 vaccine. The sequencing here drew on peripheral blood, taken 28 days after the second AZD1222 dose. The genes are TRBV7-2 and TRBJ2-5, with 7 bases aligning to TRBD2. CDR3 sequence reads: CASSRGLEETQYF. The CDR3 bases are TGTGCCAGCAGCCGCGGACTAGAAGAGACCCAGTACTTC.